This is a list of T cell receptor beta chains from one sample in a study of shared clonotypes between healthy human individuals. Produced via immunoSEQ multiplex PCR; TCRdb's table is partial and in-frame only. This table holds roughly 2.1 million clones, approximately 94% found once. The sample comprised naive CD8+ T cells from PBMCs. The receptors derive from a young man in good health. Some clones in this sample may be carry-over from other donors' samples. CDR3s include the opening cysteine and the closing phenylalanine or tryptophan. D genes are given only for firm matches. Clone size is not always given. Where it is, it says once, few, many or a class for expanded clones.

len	v_gene	abundance	d_gene	j_gene	CDR3nt	CDR3aa
16	TRBV28	NA	TRBD1	TRBJ1-5	TGTGCCAGCAGTTGGGGGACAGGGGGCAGAGGGCAGCCCCAGCATTTT	CASSWGTGGRGQPQHF
17	TRBV5-1	NA	TRBD1	TRBJ2-2	TGCGCCAGCAGCACGGCAGGGGGTGTCCTAAACACCGGGGAGCTGTTTTTT	CASSTAGGVLNTGELFF
13	TRBV19	few	NA	TRBJ1-2	TGTGCCAGTAGTCCCATCCGAGGTCATGGCTACACCTTC	CASSPIRGHGYTF
15	TRBV6-1	NA	NA	TRBJ2-4	TGTGCCAGCAGTGAAGGGTATCTGTCCAAAAACATTCAGTACTTC	CASSEGYLSKNIQYF
13	TRBV6-6	NA	TRBD2	TRBJ2-1	TGTGCCAGCCAAAGCGGGAGGGGGAATGAGCAGTTCTTC	CASQSGRGNEQFF
11	TRBV7-9	NA	NA	TRBJ2-7	TGTGCCACCGGGACATTTTCGGAGCAGTACTTC	CATGTFSEQYF
15	TRBV7-3	NA	TRBD2	TRBJ2-1	TGTGCCAGCAGCGTAAGGGCGGGGGGCCCCAATGAGCAGTTCTTC	CASSVRAGGPNEQFF
17	TRBV4-1	NA	TRBD2	TRBJ2-1	TGCGCCAGCAGCCAACATAGCGGGAGCGGGGGTGATAATGAGCAGTTCTTC	CASSQHSGSGGDNEQFF
15	TRBV19	NA	NA	TRBJ1-1	TGTGCCAGTAGTTTCGGACAGACAATGAACACTGAAGCTTTCTTT	CASSFGQTMNTEAFF
14	TRBV28	NA	TRBD1	TRBJ1-1	TGTGCCAGCAGCCTGGACAGGGGGCCGAATGAAGCTTTCTTT	CASSLDRGPNEAFF
15	TRBV9	NA	NA	TRBJ2-7	TGTGCCAGCAGCGTAGATAGGGACTGGGGCTACGAGCAGTACTTC	CASSVDRDWGYEQYF
13	TRBV30	NA	NA	TRBJ2-2	TGTGCCTGGAGTTTATCTCTCCCCGGGGAGCTGTTTTTT	CAWSLSLPGELFF
15	TRBV28	NA	NA	TRBJ2-7	TGTGCCAGCGCCGACCTAGCGCCCCACTCCTACGAGCAGTACTTC	CASADLAPHSYEQYF
15	TRBV7-9	NA	TRBD1	TRBJ2-1	TGTGCCAGCAGCCCTACAGGGGGTACGTACAATGAGCAGTTCTTC	CASSPTGGTYNEQFF
18	TRBV5-6	NA	TRBD1	TRBJ2-2	TGTGCCAGCAGCCCAAGAACCCCGGACAGGGGGAGGGCCGGGGAGCTGTTTTTT	CASSPRTPDRGRAGELFF
18	TRBV5-6	NA	TRBD2	TRBJ2-3	TGTGCCAGCAACGAGGCTAGCGGGAGAGAATGGGGCACAGATACGCAGTATTTT	CASNEASGREWGTDTQYF
14	TRBV5-5	NA	NA	TRBJ1-3	TGTGCCAGCAGCCCCGGTCTAGCTGGAAACACCATATATTTT	CASSPGLAGNTIYF
14	TRBV5-1	NA	TRBD1	TRBJ2-7	TGCGCCAGCAGCTTCGCAGGGGGAAACTACGAGCAGTACTTC	CASSFAGGNYEQYF
14	TRBV19	NA	NA	TRBJ2-7	TGTGCCAGTAGTATGTTGGCTAGCTGGTACGAGCAGTACTTC	CASSMLASWYEQYF
14	TRBV7-9	NA	TRBD2	TRBJ2-7	TGTGCCAGCAGCTTACGGGAGGGCCGGTACGAGCAGTACTTC	CASSLREGRYEQYF
14	TRBV5-1	NA	TRBD1	TRBJ2-1	TGCGCCAGCAGCTGGGACAGGGGCCACAATGAGCAGTTCTTC	CASSWDRGHNEQFF
15	TRBV4-1	NA	NA	TRBJ2-3	TGCGCCAGCAGCCAGGACACCCGGAGCACAGATACGCAGTATTTT	CASSQDTRSTDTQYF
13	TRBV11-1	once	TRBD1	TRBJ2-7	TGTGCCAGCCGCCGGGACAGGGGAACCGAGCAGTACTTC	CASRRDRGTEQYF
13	TRBV5-1	NA	TRBD1	TRBJ1-1	TGCGCCAGCAGCGCCCGACAGGGGCCCGGAGCTTTCTTT	CASSARQGPGAFF
15	TRBV9	NA	NA	TRBJ1-1	TGTGCCAGCAGCGTAGGGGCGGGACGGGGGACTGAAGCTTTCTTT	CASSVGAGRGTEAFF
12	TRBV5-1	NA	NA	TRBJ2-7	TGCGCCAGCAGCCTCGACACGTACGAGCAGTACTTC	CASSLDTYEQYF
15	TRBV10-3	once	NA	TRBJ2-7	TGTGCCATCAGTGAGTCACGGGGCCCTGCCTACGAGCAGTACTTC	CAISESRGPAYEQYF
13	TRBV27	NA	NA	TRBJ1-1	TGTGCCAGCACCCCCCTTCGGGGCACTGAAGCTTTCTTT	CASTPLRGTEAFF
15	TRBV4-3	NA	NA	TRBJ2-7	TGCGCCAGCAGCCAGGGGACGAACGCAGCCTACGAGCAGTACTTC	CASSQGTNAAYEQYF
14	TRBV4-3	NA	NA	TRBJ1-2	TGCGCCAGCAGCCAGGGGGGAGGCGGCTATGGCTACACCTTC	CASSQGGGGYGYTF
15	TRBV7-6	NA	TRBD1	TRBJ2-3	TGTGCCAGCAGCTACCGACAGGGGGGGACAGATACGCAGTATTTT	CASSYRQGGTDTQYF